The present T cell receptor beta chain was sequenced within a study of response to subunit inactivated influenza vaccine. Broader study findings: With each seasonal influenza vaccination, the authors suggested, few new T cells are recruited.

This clonotype was seen more than once but under ten times. Its antigen is unidentified. TCRdb re-called the RT-PCR reads through MiXCR, storing one row per CDR3 protein. The repertoire holds about 160,000 distinct CDR3 sequences, around 9.9% seen once, with roughly 12% in the top ten. The material sequenced was non-naive T cells sorted from PBMCs, taken roughly 45 days after vaccination. The source of this sequence is a man in his forties or fifties who received an inactivated influenza vaccine.

In DNA form, the CDR3 reads TGTGCCAGCAGCCGGGGGCCGAAAGAGACCCAGTACTTC. Protein product: CASSRGPKETQYF. V is TRBV7-2 and J is TRBJ2-5; either TRBD1 or TRBD2 may supply D (6 bases each). The ends were cut back, 5 bases at V and 3 bases at J, with 10 bases in the middle. Germline values: CDR1 SGHTA, CDR2 FQGNSA. The CDR3 runs 13 residues.